Listed here are 11 T cell receptor beta chains from one sample, sequenced in a study of cytomegalovirus exposure and HLA in healthy donors (dated by TCRdb to about 2017). The library was generated by the immunoSEQ multiplex PCR assay. For the multiplex PCR, a mixture combining 60 forward primers for TCR Vbeta segments and 13 reverse primers for TCR Jbeta segments was used. TCRdb mirrors the immuneACCESS table, restricted to in-frame sequences. Some clones are absent from its copies; in checked studies, under half trace to an unresolved V gene, and the reason for the others is unknown. The sample data list 120,000 or so clones, and about 62% of these were observed just once. The ten largest clonotypes hold less than 9% of the sample. The sequenced material came from PBMCs. The receptor source for this set is a woman aged 35 to 49 in good health and CMV-seropositive.

The V gene is TRBV7-8, the J gene TRBJ1-4, with a possible D match to TRBD1 (5 bases). The CDR3 consists of 15 residues. V was shortened by 6 bases and J by 6 bases, with 17 bases between the two germline ends. Per the germline V gene, CDR1 is SGHVS and CDR2 is FQNEAQ. CDR3 DNA sequence: TGTGCCAGCAGTGTACGGGGAGGGGTGGATGAAAAACTGTTTTTT. It specifies CASSVRGGVDEKLFF. Supplemented by reference TRBV7-8 and TRBJ1-4, the full variable domain reads GAGVSQSPRYKVAKRGQDVALRCDPISGHVSLFWYQQALGQGPEFLTYFQNEAQLDKSGLPSDRFFAERPEGSVSTLKIQRTQQEDSAVYLCASSVRGGVDEKLFFGSGTQLSVL.

This rearrangement joins TRBV6-5 to TRBJ1-2; a possible D gene is TRBD1 (5 bases). Germline CDR1 MNHEY, CDR2 SVGAGI. The length of the CDR3 is 14 residues. V was trimmed by 2 bases and J by 2 bases, leaving 9 bases between them. Here the CDR3 reads CASSYRGGNYGYTF. DNA for the CDR3: TGTGCCAGCAGTTACAGGGGTGGGAACTATGGCTACACCTTC.

The chain couples TRBV19 to TRBJ1-4, with D perhaps matching TRBD1 (5 bases). The ends were cut back, 5 bases at V and 3 bases at J, with 16 bases in the middle. Germline V CDR1 and CDR2: LNHDA, SQIVND (reference sequence). The CDR3 runs 16 residues. Here the CDR3 reads CASSPVGGSANEKLFF. In DNA, the CDR3 is TGTGCCAGTAGTCCCGTGGGGGGATCGGCTAATGAAAAACTGTTTTTT.

Comment on this clone: At one end, the junction sequence differs from germline, possibly due to a read error. The V call is TRBV15, the J call TRBJ1-2; no clear D. Germline CDR1 reads LNHNV; CDR2 reads YYDKDF (reference sequence). The CDR3 has 15 amino acids. CDR3 in amino acids: CATSREGSGSGGYPF. In DNA form, the CDR3 reads TGTGCCACCAGCAGAGAAGGGTCGGGATCCGGTGGCTACCCCTTC.

This clone has a single count. This chain joins TRBV6-1 and TRBJ2-7, with 9 nucleotides matching TRBD1. The V gene's germline CDR1 is MNHNS and CDR2 SASEGT. The V and J ends lost 2 bases and 1 base, in that order; junction bases with no gene match: 6. The CDR3 has 16 amino acids. Here the CDR3 reads CASSEQQGARSYEQYF. The CDR3 DNA sequence: TGTGCCAGCAGTGAACAACAGGGGGCCAGGTCCTACGAGCAGTACTTC.

The chain uses TRBV29-1 and TRBJ2-7; 10 nucleotides agree with TRBD1. The CDR3 is made up of 13 amino acids. CDR1 SQVTM and CDR2 ANQGSEA come from the germline V gene. The ends lost 7 bases at V and 5 bases at J; junction bases unmatched: 8. The CDR3 nucleotides read TGCAGCGCCTGGGACAGGGGTATTAACGAGCAGTACTTC. This translates into CSAWDRGINEQYF.

The chain carries TRBV7-9 and TRBJ1-4; D gene ambiguous. Germline V gene sequence: CDR1 SEHNR, CDR2 FQNEAQ (reference sequence). Trimming took off 1 base at V and 8 bases at J, with 11 bases between the two ends. The CDR3 totals 14 residues. The CDR3 sequence: CASSLGVNNEKLFF. The CDR3 DNA follows: TGTGCCAGCAGCTTAGGTGTAAACAACGAAAAACTGTTTTTT.

This clone turned up a few times. The chain has TRBV5-5 and TRBJ2-1; 11 positions match TRBD2. The CDR3 has 16 residues. V shed 1 base and J 4 bases; nucleotides not matched to a gene: 4. Germline-derived CDR1 and CDR2 are SGHKS and YYEKEE (reference sequence). CDR3 loop: CASSLQGTSGYNEQFF. CDR3 coding DNA: TGTGCCAGCAGCTTGCAGGGGACTAGCGGATACAATGAGCAGTTCTTC.

The chain joins TRBV19 to TRBJ2-7, with TRBD1 matching over 7 bases. Losses at the gene ends were 3 bases for V and 0 bases for J; bases not matched to a gene: 5. Germline V gene sequence: CDR1 LNHDA, CDR2 SQIVND (reference sequence). CDR3 length: 15 residues. The CDR3 loop reads CASSIEDRSSYEQYF. In DNA, the CDR3 is TGTGCCAGTAGTATTGAGGACAGGAGCTCCTACGAGCAGTACTTC.

This clone was seen a few times. The chain recombines TRBV29-1 with TRBJ1-1, with a weak D call TRBD1 (5 bases). Trimming stripped 4 bases from V and 5 bases from J, with 14 bases between. The CDR3 sequence is 13 residues long. Germline V CDR1 and CDR2: SQVTM, ANQGSEA. The CDR3, as DNA: TGCAGCGTTGTGAGGGGAGGGGAGACTGAAGCTTTCTTT. It codes for CSVVRGGETEAFF.

CDR3 nucleotides: TGTGCCAGCAGACCCAGGGGCTCTGGGGCCAACGTCCTGACTTTC. Residues: CASRPRGSGANVLTF. The chain carries TRBV7-9 and TRBJ2-6; weak D call: TRBD1 (6 bases). The CDR3 extends over 15 amino acids. With 6 bases removed from V and 0 bases from J, the gap between germline ends came to 9 bases. CDR1 and CDR2 (germline): SEHNR, FQNEAQ (reference sequence).